These 9 T cell receptor beta chains came from one sample sequenced in a study of CD8+ T cells in alopecia areata. Following RNA extraction, reverse transcription yielded cDNA that acted as the sequencing template. TCRdb's table, derived via immunoSEQ multiplex PCR, lists solely in-frame clones and lacks some. The sample yields around 270,000 clones, 58% seen once. Noted treatment: oral pan-JAK inhibitor, 5-10 mg twice daily. The source material was CD4+ T cells sorted from blood, sampled at week 24, from a patient treated with tofacitinib. The source of these receptors is a human donor with alopecia areata.

The chain links TRBV29-1 to TRBJ2-4; D call uncertain. Trimming shortened V by 0 bases and J by 6 bases, and 6 bases separated the two germline ends. The CDR3 sequence is 12 residues long. Germline V CDR1 and CDR2: SQVTM, ANQGSEA. CDR3 in DNA: TGCAGCGTTGAAGATTATCCAAACATTCAGTACTTC. Amino acid sequence: CSVEDYPNIQYF. Complete variable domain (other parts from reference TRBV29-1 and TRBJ2-4): SAVISQKPSRDICQRGTSLTIQCQVDSQVTMMFWYRQQPGQSLTLIATANQGSEATYESGFVIDKFPISRPNLTFSTLTVSNMSPEDSSIYLCSVEDYPNIQYFGAGTRLSVL.

V and J are TRBV7-9 and TRBJ2-7; 7 bases are a match to TRBD2. The length of the CDR3 is 12 residues. Trimming cost V 6 bases and J 4 bases; bases outside gene matches: 3. Germline CDR1 is SEHNR and CDR2 is FQNEAQ (reference sequence). CDR3 nucleotide sequence: TGTGCCAGCAGTCGCGGGGGTTACGAGCAGTACTTC. Amino acid sequence: CASSRGGYEQYF.

This clone was detected a few times. The J gene is TRBJ1-5, the V gene TRBV6-6; 8 bases fit TRBD1. CDR1 and CDR2 (germline): MNHNY, SVGAGI (reference sequence). The V gene end was trimmed by 4 bases and the J gene end by 5 bases; junction bases not matched to a gene: 4. This CDR3 is built from 14 residues. As DNA, the CDR3 is TGTGCCAGCAGTTCCACAGGGGGTGATCAGCCCCAGCATTTT. It specifies CASSSTGGDQPQHF.

This clone was counted once. The V and J genes are TRBV7-9 and TRBJ1-5; D not certain. CDR3 size: 19 residues. Per germline, CDR1 SEHNR and CDR2 FQNEAQ (reference sequence). V lost 3 bases, J lost 0 bases, and 21 bases lay in between. CDR3 DNA: TGTGCCAGCAGCTTGGGCGGTGCAGGAACAACGTATAGCAATCAGCCCCAGCATTTT. Translating gives CASSLGGAGTTYSNQPQHF.

The V call is TRBV10-3, the J call TRBJ2-1; maybe TRBD1 (5 bases). With 5 bases removed from V and 1 base from J, the gap between germline ends came to 15 bases. This CDR3 comprises 16 residues. Germline V gene data show CDR1 as ENHRY and CDR2 as SYGVKD. In nucleotides, the CDR3 is TGTGCCATCAGTCCCCCAGGGTTTTGGTCCTACAATGAGCAGTTCTTC. Translating gives CAISPPGFWSYNEQFF.

Note on this clone: Other DNA sequences in this sample translate to the same CDR3. V usage is TRBV7-2 and J usage is TRBJ1-4; D is unclear. This CDR3 has 15 amino acids. CDR1 is SGHTA, CDR2 FQGNSA, per germline. Trimming stripped 5 bases from V and 8 bases from J, with 18 bases between. The CDR3 here is CASSPLGNRGEKLFF. The CDR3 DNA follows: TGTGCCAGCAGCCCCCTGGGGAATCGAGGGGAAAAACTGTTTTTT.

This chain links TRBV30 with TRBJ1-6, with a weak D call TRBD1 (5 bases). Trimming cost V 5 bases and J 11 bases, with 16 bases left between them. The CDR3 loop spans 13 amino acids. Germline assignment: CDR1 GTSNPN and CDR2 SVGIG (reference sequence). CDR3 loop: CAWAPRGWTPLHF. Written as DNA, the CDR3 is TGTGCCTGGGCCCCGCGGGGCTGGACACCCCTCCACTTT.

The V call is TRBV28, the J call TRBJ2-7, with TRBD2 matching 11 bases. This CDR3 is built from 18 residues. Trimming at V came to 3 bases and at J to 0 bases, leaving 10 bases not matched to a gene. Per germline, CDR1 MDHEN and CDR2 SYDVKM. CDR3 loop: CASSFWSSGGPDSYEQYF. As DNA, the CDR3 is TGTGCCAGCAGTTTTTGGTCTAGCGGGGGGCCTGACTCCTACGAGCAGTACTTC.

V usage is TRBV30 and J usage is TRBJ1-1; D remains unclear. Germline assignment: CDR1 GTSNPN and CDR2 SVGIG (reference sequence). Trimming pared 4 bases from V and 2 bases from J, leaving 14 bases between. The CDR3 is 14 residues long. CDR3 amino acids: CAWTLPPANTEAFF. In nucleotides, the CDR3 is TGTGCCTGGACCCTACCACCGGCAAACACTGAAGCTTTCTTT.